A single sample gave rise to the 15 T cell receptor beta chains below, sequenced in a study of blood T cell repertoires in COVID-19. Sequencing used immunoSEQ multiplex PCR; TCRdb keeps in-frame clones, though not all of them. The table lists 200,000 to 250,000 clones, around nine tenths of them singletons, with 18% in the top ten. The specimen was peripheral blood. All receptors come from a man over 45 with COVID-19, enrolled during active disease.

The rearrangement joins TRBV20-1 to TRBJ2-7, with 7 nucleotides matching TRBD1. V trimming: 3 bases; J trimming: 1 base; junction bases outside the gene matches: 9. This CDR3 is 15 amino acids long. CDR1 is DFQATT and CDR2 is SNEGSKA in the germline V gene (reference sequence). CDR3 region: CSASHPGTESYEQYF. CDR3 DNA sequence: TGCAGTGCTAGTCACCCCGGGACAGAGTCCTACGAGCAGTACTTC.

Comment on this clone: The junction departs from germline at one end; a sequencing error may be responsible. The chain recombines TRBV7-7 with TRBJ2-1; D is possibly TRBD2 (5 bases). Germline CDR1 and CDR2: SSHAT and FNYEAQ (reference sequence). CDR3 length equals 15 residues. CDR3 in amino acids: CASSRAETSYNEQFF. CDR3 bases: TGTGCTAGCAGCCGAGCGGAGACTTCCTACAATGAGCAGTTCTTC.

The V and J genes are TRBV19 and TRBJ2-7, with TRBD1 matching 7 bases. From germline, CDR1 is LNHDA and CDR2 SQIVND (reference sequence). The CDR3 covers 17 residues. J gave up 3 bases and V 0 bases, and 11 bases lay outside the gene matches. DNA for the CDR3: TGTGCCAGTAGTATAGACCCGCCGGGTCAGGGGGACTACGAGCAGTACTTC. It codes for CASSIDPPGQGDYEQYF.

This rearrangement joins TRBV18 to TRBJ1-4; a weak D match, TRBD1 (5 bases). Germline V lookup: CDR1 KGHSH, CDR2 LQKENI. V was shortened by 3 bases and J by 4 bases, with 9 bases between the two germline ends. The CDR3 spans 14 residues. CDR3 sequence reads: CASSPSGGNEKLFF. CDR3 DNA: TGTGCCAGCTCACCTTCGGGGGGTAATGAAAAACTGTTTTTT.

The gene calls are TRBV19 and TRBJ1-5; D possibly corresponds to TRBD1 (5 bases). The V and J ends lost 2 bases and 5 bases respectively, with 13 bases between them. The germline CDR1 and CDR2 sequences are LNHDA and SQIVND (reference sequence). The CDR3 loop spans 15 amino acids. The CDR3 loop reads CASSIIQGGHQPQHF. The CDR3 DNA sequence: TGTGCCAGTAGTATAATCCAGGGAGGCCATCAGCCCCAGCATTTT.

The chain combines TRBV3-1 (or the pseudogene TRBV3-2) with TRBJ2-1; TRBD2 matches 8 bases. V was clipped by 4 bases and J by 3 bases; unmatched bases: 5. The CDR3 is made up of 15 amino acids. CDR1 is LGHDT and CDR2 is YNNKEL in the germline V gene (reference sequence). CDR3 sequence reads: CASSRQRGFYNEQFF. The CDR3 nucleotides read TGTGCCAGCAGCCGCCAGCGGGGGTTCTACAATGAGCAGTTCTTC.

This rearrangement joins TRBV3-1 (or the pseudogene TRBV3-2) to TRBJ2-7, with 7 bases aligning to TRBD2. Losses at the gene ends were 0 bases for V and 3 bases for J; bases not matched to a gene: 5. Germline V gives CDR1 LGHDT, CDR2 YNNKEL (reference sequence). The CDR3 covers 15 residues. The CDR3 region has the DNA TGTGCCAGCAGCCAAGATGGCGGGAGCGGCTACGAGCAGTACTTC. It specifies CASSQDGGSGYEQYF.

This chain links TRBV10-3 with TRBJ1-3; TRBD1 matches at 9 bases. The length of the CDR3 is 15 residues. The germline V gene has CDR1 ENHRY and CDR2 SYGVKD. J lost 4 bases, V lost 4 bases, and 5 bases had no gene match. The CDR3 loop is CAISGGTGLGNTIYF. The CDR3 DNA sequence: TGTGCCATCAGTGGCGGGACAGGGTTAGGAAACACCATATATTTT.

The chain employs TRBV30 and TRBJ2-1, with 8 bases aligning to TRBD1. CDR1 is GTSNPN, CDR2 SVGIG, per germline (reference sequence). The CDR3 has 14 amino acids. Unmatched junction bases numbered 3, after V lost 3 bases and J lost 2 bases. The CDR3 DNA reads as TGTGCCTGGAGAAAACAGGGGGCCTACAATGAGCAGTTCTTC. It is translated as CAWRKQGAYNEQFF. Supplemented by reference TRBV30 and TRBJ2-1, the full variable domain reads SQTIHQWPATLVQPVGSPLSLECTVEGTSNPNLYWYRQAAGRGLQLLFYSVGIGQISSEVPQNLSASRPQDRQFILSSKKLLLSDSGFYLCAWRKQGAYNEQFFGPGTRLTVL.

V usage is TRBV27 and J usage is TRBJ1-5, with 9 bases that match TRBD1. The CDR3 has 20 amino acids. Trimming took 0 bases from V and 1 from J; bases not matched to a gene: 13. Germline loops: CDR1 MNHEY, CDR2 SMNVEV (reference sequence). The CDR3 sequence is CASSLSDGTGMSVSNQPQHF. CDR3 DNA sequence: TGTGCCAGCAGTTTATCGGATGGGACAGGGATGTCGGTGAGCAATCAGCCCCAGCATTTT.

The chain links TRBV3-1 (or the pseudogene TRBV3-2) to TRBJ2-7, with D maybe TRBD1 (7 bases). The CDR3 is made up of 14 amino acids. CDR1 and CDR2 (germline): LGHDT, YNNKEL (reference sequence). V shed 4 bases and J shed 3 bases, with 13 bases lying between them. DNA of the CDR3: TGTGCCAGCAGCCGGGCAGGGGGAGGCTACGAGCAGTACTTC. As protein: CASSRAGGGYEQYF.

This clone was seen just once. The chain carries TRBV12-3 or TRBV12-4 and TRBJ2-1, with 8 nucleotides matching TRBD2. J lost 11 bases, V lost 5 bases, and 8 bases had no gene match. The CDR3 is made up of 13 amino acids. This CDR3 reads CASSPGLGIQQFF. Written as DNA, the CDR3 is TGTGCCAGCAGTCCGGGACTAGGGATCCAGCAGTTCTTC.

This rearrangement joins TRBV21-1 to TRBJ1-5; TRBD1 is the table's D call and was not checked against the DNA. TRBV21-1 is marked as a pseudogene. The CDR3 loop spans 16 amino acids. The chain's CDR3 is CASRGSMTVSNQPQHF. In DNA form, the CDR3 reads TGTGCCAGCAGGGGTAGTATGACAGTTAGCAATCAGCCCCAGCATTTT.

J is TRBJ1-3 and V is TRBV7-9; 8 bases fit TRBD1. The CDR3 has 18 amino acids. Germline CDR1 and CDR2: SEHNR and FQNEAQ (reference sequence). V dropped 1 base and J dropped 0; count of bases not matched to a gene: 8. CDR3 protein: CASSLDRTGTISGNTIYF. The CDR3 region has the DNA TGTGCCAGCAGCTTAGACCGGACAGGGACGATCTCTGGAAACACCATATATTTT.

This clone was picked up one time. The rearrangement joins TRBV12-3 or TRBV12-4 to TRBJ2-7; possibly TRBD2 for D (5 bases). V was pared by 3 bases and J by 6 bases, with 6 bases between. The CDR3 runs 11 residues. In DNA form, the CDR3 reads TGTGCCAGCAGTTTCCGGGGCGAGCAGTACTTC. Residues: CASSFRGEQYF.